These 8 T cell receptor beta chains originate from one sample sequenced in a study of tumor and adjacent non-tumor tissue in lung cancer. A modified ARM-PCR protocol with three rounds of nested PCR amplified TCRbeta. TCRdb reprocessed the multiplex PCR reads via MiXCR and lists one record per CDR3 protein. The data hold around 140,000 distinct CDR3 sequences, with roughly 70% observed a single time. No cell sorting was done before RNA was extracted from the tissue. The specimen sequenced was lung tumor tissue. These receptors originate from a man in his fifties or sixties with small cell lung cancer.

Of note for this clonotype: Without the conserved terminal phenylalanine or tryptophan, this CDR3 likely stems from a read error. The chain joins TRBV12-5 to TRBJ2-2, with 7 bases lining up with TRBD1. Germline-derived CDR1 and CDR2 are LGHNT and FRNRAP. The CDR3 covers 13 residues. CDR3 sequence reads: CAAWDRNTGELFL. The CDR3 region has the DNA TGTGCTGCTTGGGACAGAAACACCGGAGAGCTGTTTTTA.

The chain combines TRBV6-6 with TRBJ1-1; D not resolved. CDR1 is MNHNY and CDR2 is SVGAGI in the germline V gene (reference sequence). V shed 4 bases and J shed 1 base, with 7 bases lying between them. CDR3 size: 13 residues. The CDR3 spells CASSLVGNTEAFF. As DNA, the CDR3 is TGTGCCAGCAGTTTGGTAGGGAACACTGAAGCTTTCTTT.

This sequence joins TRBV12-3 or TRBV12-4 and TRBJ2-5; tentative D call: TRBD1 (5 bases). V lost 3 bases, J lost 9 bases, and 11 bases lay in between. CDR3 length: 12 residues. The CDR3 DNA reads TGTGCCAGCAGTTTCGAAGTAGGGGCCCAGTACTTC. As protein: CASSFEVGAQYF.

The chain employs TRBV29-1 and TRBJ1-1; maybe TRBD1 (6 bases). V lost 5 bases and J 8 bases, leaving 15 bases between the germline ends. Germline lookup yields CDR1 SQVTM and CDR2 ANQGSEA. There are 12 residues in the CDR3. The CDR3 reads CSVLGDKSEAFF. CDR3 in DNA: TGCAGCGTTTTGGGGGACAAATCAGAAGCTTTCTTT.

About this clonotype: The final CDR3 position lacks the conserved phenylalanine or tryptophan, pointing to a likely read error. The chain joins TRBV12-5 to TRBJ1-1; possible D gene TRBD1, 6 bases. CDR1 is LGHNT, CDR2 FRNRAP, per germline. V lost 1 base and J 1 base, leaving 13 bases between the germline ends. There are 16 residues in the CDR3. This chain's CDR3 is CASGLGTVVGNTEAFI. Written as DNA, the CDR3 is TGTGCTAGTGGTTTGGGGACAGTTGTGGGGAACACTGAAGCTTTCATT.

This chain connects TRBV12-3 or TRBV12-4 to TRBJ2-1, with TRBD1 matching 7 bases. This CDR3 comprises 15 residues. The ends lost 10 bases at V and 3 bases at J; junction bases unmatched: 12. As DNA, the CDR3 is TGTGCCAACACCCAAGGGACAGCTAGCTACAATGAGCAGTTCTTC. Residues: CANTQGTASYNEQFF.

In regard to this clonotype: A junction boundary mismatches the germline segment, possibly from a read error. This chain links TRBV4-1 with TRBJ2-3; D not certain. The CDR3 runs to 12 residues. CDR1 and CDR2 from the germline V gene are MGHRA and YSYEKL. The CDR3, as DNA: TGTCCCAGCAGCCAAAACACAGATACGCAGTATTTT. It yields the protein CPSSQNTDTQYF.

In the case of this clonotype: The germline gene is not matched at one end of the junction; a read error may be the cause. V usage is TRBV6-2 or TRBV6-3 and J usage is TRBJ2-2, with D perhaps matching TRBD2 (6 bases). CDR3 length equals 12 residues. CDR1 and CDR2 (germline): MNHEY, SVGEGT. The CDR3 region is CASTSLAGGLFF. The CDR3 DNA follows: TGTGCCAGCACTTCACTAGCCGGGGGGCTGTTTTTT.